This T cell receptor (delta chain) is drawn from a study of delta chains in infants with herpesvirus infections. Study-level results: CMV-uninfected infants might carry this public clonotype below detection. The public clonotype appeared only at the first post-infection time point.

This clone counts as large. Its antigen is unknown. Reverse transcription of PBMC RNA used primers specific for the gamma and delta chains. TCRdb used CATT to re-call clones from the RT-PCR reads. The data show 700 or so delta-chain clones, with 12% to 15% seen just once and approximately 12% held by the top ten. Germline lookup yields CDR1 GEAIGNYY and CDR2 EKD. The CDR3 covers 21 residues. V trimming: 1 base; J trimming: 2 bases; junction bases outside the gene matches: 13. The chain is built from TRDV2 and TRDJ3; 10 bases align to TRDD3. The clonotype was recovered from a human donor who was a Ugandan infant, either HIV-exposed or HIV-unexposed (not recorded which). The input for sequencing was peripheral blood, taken at time point 1 of longitudinal follow-up. The DNA for the CDR3 is TGTGCCTGTGACACGCGGATCTTACTGGGGGATTATCCCTGGGACACCCGACAGATGTTTTTC. Translating gives CACDTRILLGDYPWDTRQMFF.